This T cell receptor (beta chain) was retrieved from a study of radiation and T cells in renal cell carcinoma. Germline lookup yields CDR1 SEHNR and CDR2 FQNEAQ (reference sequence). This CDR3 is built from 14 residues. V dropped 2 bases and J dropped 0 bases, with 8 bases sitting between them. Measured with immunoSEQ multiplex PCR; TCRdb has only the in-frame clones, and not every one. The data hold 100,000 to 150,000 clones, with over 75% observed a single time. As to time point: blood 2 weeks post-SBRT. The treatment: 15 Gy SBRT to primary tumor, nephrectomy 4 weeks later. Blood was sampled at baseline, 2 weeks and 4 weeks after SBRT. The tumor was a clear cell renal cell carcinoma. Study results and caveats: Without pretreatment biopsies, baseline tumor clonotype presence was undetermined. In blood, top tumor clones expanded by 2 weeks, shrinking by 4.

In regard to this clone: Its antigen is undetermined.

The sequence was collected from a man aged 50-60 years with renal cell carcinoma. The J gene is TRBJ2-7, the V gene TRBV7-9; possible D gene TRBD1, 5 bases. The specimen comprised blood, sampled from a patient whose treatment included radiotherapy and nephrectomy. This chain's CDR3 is CASSLLDSSYEQYF. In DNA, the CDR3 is TGTGCCAGCAGCTTACTTGACAGCTCCTACGAGCAGTACTTC.